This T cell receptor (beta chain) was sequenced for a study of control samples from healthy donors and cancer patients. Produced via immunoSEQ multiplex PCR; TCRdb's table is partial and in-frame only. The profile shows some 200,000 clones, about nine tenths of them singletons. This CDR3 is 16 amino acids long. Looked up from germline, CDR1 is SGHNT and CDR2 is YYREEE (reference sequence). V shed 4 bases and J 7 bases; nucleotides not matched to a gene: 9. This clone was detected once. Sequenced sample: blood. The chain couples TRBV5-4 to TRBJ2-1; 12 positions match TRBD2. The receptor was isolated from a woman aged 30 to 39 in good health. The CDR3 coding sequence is TGTGCCAGCAGCACCCCTAGCGGGGGGGCTAGTAATGAGCAGTTCTTC. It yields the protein CASSTPSGGASNEQFF. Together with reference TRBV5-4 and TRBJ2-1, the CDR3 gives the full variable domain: ETGVTQSPTHLIKTRGQQVTLRCSSQSGHNTVSWYQQALGQGPQFIFQYYREEENGRGNFPPRFSGLQFPNYSSELNVNALELDDSALYLCASSTPSGGASNEQFFGPGTRLTVL.